A selection of T cell receptor beta chains follows, all from one sample in a study of response to subunit inactivated influenza vaccine. TCRdb re-analysed the RT-PCR reads in MiXCR, keeping a single row per CDR3 protein. The table includes about 540,000 distinct CDR3 sequences, 20% to 25% detected once. These data also formed part of another study, on T cells expressing NK-cell markers.

The sample here was CD4+ T cells sorted from PBMCs, taken 11 to 12 days after vaccination. The receptors were gathered from a man aged 45-65 years who received an inactivated influenza vaccine. Both conserved end residues are part of each CDR3. The D gene is left open where the match is weak. Clone size, where shown, is once, few, many, or a class for clones that have expanded.

cdr3_aa cdr3_nt j_call clone_size d_call v_call
CASSVNRGSNYGYTF TGTGCCAGCAGTGTCAACAGGGGCTCCAACTATGGCTACACCTTC TRBJ1-2 . TRBD1 TRBV28
CASSQVTGTGGTEAFF TGTGCCAGCAGCCAAGTCACTGGGACAGGGGGAACTGAAGCTTTCTTT TRBJ1-1 few TRBD1 TRBV3-1
CASSLTGQAYEQYF TGTGCCAGCAGCTTAACCGGACAGGCCTACGAGCAGTACTTC TRBJ2-7 few TRBD1 TRBV7-9
CASSLRDSVNTEAFF TGTGCCAGCTCACTTCGGGACAGTGTGAACACTGAAGCTTTCTTT TRBJ1-1 . TRBD1 TRBV18
CASSPDSAGMSGYTF TGTGCCAGCAGCCCCGACTCGGCAGGGATGAGCGGCTACACCTTC TRBJ1-2 . . TRBV3-1
CASSLGSVAGGRSHLGPGELFF TGTGCCAGCAGCTTAGGTTCGGTCGCGGGAGGGAGATCCCACCTAGGTCCTGGGGAGCTGTTTTTT TRBJ2-2 . TRBD2 TRBV11-3
CASSARLARYTDTQYF TGCGCCAGCAGCGCCCGACTAGCGAGGTACACAGATACGCAGTATTTT TRBJ2-3 few TRBD2 TRBV5-1
CASAVLGGNPLYGYTF TGCGCCAGCGCCGTCCTTGGGGGTAATCCCCTTTATGGCTACACCTTC TRBJ1-2 few . TRBV5-1
CASSFSSQGDTEAFF TGTGCCAGCAGTTTTTCATCTCAGGGTGACACTGAAGCTTTCTTT TRBJ1-1 few . TRBV12-3/TRBV12-4
CSVEGPPYEQYF TGCAGCGTTGAGGGCCCCCCCTACGAGCAGTACTTC TRBJ2-7 few . TRBV29-1
CASSFKTGLYNEQFF TGCGCCAGCAGCTTCAAGACAGGGTTGTACAATGAGCAGTTCTTC TRBJ2-1 . TRBD1 TRBV4-3
CSGSGILTETQYF TGCAGCGGTAGCGGGATTCTGACAGAGACCCAGTACTTC TRBJ2-5 few TRBD2 TRBV29-1
CASSPRTGGNTEAFF TGTGCCAGCAGCCCAAGGACAGGCGGGAACACTGAAGCTTTCTTT TRBJ1-1 . TRBD1 TRBV3-1
CASSQDFGGNSYEQYF TGTGCCAGCAGCCAGGACTTTGGGGGGAACTCCTACGAGCAGTACTTC TRBJ2-7 . . TRBV4-2
CATSRNRPDSADTQYF TGTGCCACCAGCAGAAACCGCCCTGATAGCGCAGATACGCAGTATTTT TRBJ2-3 . . TRBV15
CAWSTGGNQPQHF TGTGCCTGGAGCACAGGGGGGAATCAGCCCCAGCATTTT TRBJ1-5 few TRBD1 TRBV30
CASSLASDADTQYF TGTGCCAGCAGTTTGGCTAGCGATGCAGATACGCAGTATTTT TRBJ2-3 . . TRBV12-3/TRBV12-4
CASSPSDQPQHF TGTGCCAGCAGCCCCAGTGATCAGCCCCAGCATTTT TRBJ1-5 . . TRBV14
CASSLAHTGELFF TGTGCCAGCAGCTTAGCCCACACCGGGGAGCTGTTTTTT TRBJ2-2 . . TRBV7-8
CASSPLAGGAIAKNIQYF TGTGCCAGCTCACCGCTAGCGGGAGGGGCCATAGCCAAAAACATTCAGTACTTC TRBJ2-4 . TRBD2 TRBV18
CASSAGSSGRGEQFF TGTGCCAGCAGTGCCGGGTCTAGCGGGAGAGGGGAGCAGTTCTTC TRBJ2-1 few TRBD2 TRBV6-1
CASTMGGNQPQHF TGTGCCAGCACCATGGGAGGAAATCAGCCCCAGCATTTT TRBJ1-5 many . TRBV7-9
CASSRDSLSEQYF TGCGCCAGCAGCCGGGACAGTCTTTCCGAGCAGTACTTC TRBJ2-7 . TRBD1 TRBV5-1
CSASEGQGIGEAFF TGCAGTGCTAGTGAGGGACAGGGTATAGGTGAAGCTTTCTTT TRBJ1-1 few TRBD1 TRBV20-1
CSVGQAGGHGEQFF TGCAGCGTTGGACAAGCGGGGGGCCATGGTGAGCAGTTCTTC TRBJ2-1 few TRBD2 TRBV29-1
CASSLNVVMNTEAFF TGCGCCAGCAGCTTGAATGTAGTCATGAACACTGAAGCTTTCTTT TRBJ1-1 few . TRBV5-1
CASARGGRGTGELFF TGTGCCAGCGCACGCGGGGGGCGCGGCACCGGGGAGCTGTTTTTT TRBJ2-2 few TRBD2 TRBV7-3
CSAMHLNEQFF TGCAGTGCCATGCACTTGAATGAGCAGTTCTTC TRBJ2-1 . . TRBV20-1
CASSSSGRTGELFF TGTGCCAGCAGTTCCTCCGGGCGCACCGGGGAGCTGTTTTTT TRBJ2-2 few . TRBV12-3/TRBV12-4
CASSLEVGSEQPQHF TGCGCCAGCAGCTTGGAGGTGGGATCAGAACAGCCCCAGCATTTT TRBJ1-5 . . TRBV5-1
CASSHGATGNGQPQHF TGTGCCAGCAGCCATGGGGCGACAGGGAACGGGCAGCCCCAGCATTTT TRBJ1-5 few TRBD1 TRBV4-2
CSVHRQETQYF TGCAGCGTTCACAGGCAAGAGACCCAGTACTTC TRBJ2-5 few . TRBV29-1
CASSFGEFSNEQFF TGTGCCAGCAGCTTCGGGGAGTTTAGTAATGAGCAGTTCTTC TRBJ2-1 . . TRBV7-6
CASRDRGFDEQYF TGTGCCAGCAGAGATAGGGGGTTTGACGAGCAGTACTTC TRBJ2-7 . . TRBV6-2/TRBV6-3
CASSLHRGRGEKLFF TGTGCCAGCAGTCTCCACAGGGGGCGAGGTGAAAAACTGTTTTTT TRBJ1-4 . TRBD1 TRBV27
CASSQETGERFF TGCGCCAGCAGCCAAGAAACGGGGGAGAGGTTTTTT TRBJ1-4 few . TRBV4-1
CASSSGTGLSYTF TGTGCCAGCAGTTCTGGGACAGGACTTAGCTACACCTTC TRBJ1-2 many TRBD1 TRBV12-3/TRBV12-4
CASSLGGMTRGNQPQHF TGTGCCAGCTCTCTCGGGGGGATGACTCGCGGCAATCAGCCCCAGCATTTT TRBJ1-5 . . TRBV18